These T cell receptor beta chains were read from a single sample in a study of blood T cell repertoires in COVID-19. Libraries were prepared by immunoSEQ multiplex PCR; TCRdb keeps only in-frame clonotypes and omits some of them. The top ten clones hold about 6% of a sample with approximately 230,000 clones, around 90% of them seen once. The sequenced sample consisted of PBMCs or T cells enriched from blood (not recorded which). Every receptor here comes from a woman younger than 45 with acute COVID-19. CDR3s include the opening cysteine and the closing phenylalanine or tryptophan. D genes are given only for firm matches. A clone size is listed for some rows: how often the clone was seen (once, few, many), or a class if it is expanded.

j_gene	d_gene	v_gene	abundance	CDR3nt	CDR3aa
TRBJ2-7	TRBD2	TRBV7-2	once	TGTGCCAGCAGCTTAGTCGTTAGCGGGAGGGCGTGGTACGAGCAGTACTTC	CASSLVVSGRAWYEQYF
TRBJ1-6	.	TRBV19	.	TGTGCCAGTAGTGAGACAGGCAATAATTCACCCCTCCACTTT	CASSETGNNSPLHF
TRBJ1-1	.	TRBV3-1/TRBV3-2	.	TGTGCCAGCAGCCAAGCGGGGGACACTGAAGCTTTCTTT	CASSQAGDTEAFF
TRBJ1-6	.	TRBV6-5	once	TGTGCCAGCAGCTGGACAGCGTTTAATTCACCCCTCCACTTT	CASSWTAFNSPLHF
TRBJ2-5	TRBD1	TRBV7-8	.	TGTGCCAGCAGCTCCGGGACAGGGGTACAAGAGAGGGGGACCCAGTACTTC	CASSSGTGVQERGTQYF
TRBJ1-1	TRBD1	TRBV15	few	TGTGCCACCAGCAGAGATTTAGGGACAGCTGAAGCTTTCTTT	CATSRDLGTAEAFF
TRBJ2-7	.	TRBV6-1	.	TGTGCCAGCAGTGATTTGGGGATAAAATCGCGGGGCGAGCAGTACTTC	CASSDLGIKSRGEQYF
TRBJ1-4	.	TRBV15	.	TGTGCCAAACGGACAGAGGATAGAGAAAAACTGTTTTTT	CAKRTEDREKLFF
TRBJ1-1	.	TRBV5-1	.	TGCGCCAGCAGCTTGGTTGGCAGTTACCTCACTGAAGCTTTCTTT	CASSLVGSYLTEAFF
TRBJ2-7	TRBD1	TRBV5-6	.	TGTGCCAGCAACAGAGAAGACAGGGGATCCTACGAGCAGTACTTC	CASNREDRGSYEQYF
TRBJ1-2	.	TRBV28	.	TGTGCCAGCAGTTTATCATTGGGGGGAAAGAATGGCTACACCTTC	CASSLSLGGKNGYTF
TRBJ1-2	TRBD1	TRBV7-2	.	TGTGCCAGCAGCAAAAATACAGGGGGCCATTATGGCTACACCTTC	CASSKNTGGHYGYTF
TRBJ1-2	TRBD1	TRBV6-5	.	TGTGCCAGCAGTTACCCAGGGGGTGGCTACACCTTC	CASSYPGGGYTF
TRBJ2-3	TRBD2	TRBV2	.	TGTGCCAGCATGGGGAGGGTAGGAGGCACAGATACGCAGTATTTT	CASMGRVGGTDTQYF
TRBJ1-3	.	TRBV3-1/TRBV3-2	once	TGTGCCAGCAGCCAATCGGCTCGAGGAACCATATATTTT	CASSQSARGTIYF
TRBJ1-5	TRBD1	TRBV11-2	.	TGTGCCAGCAGCTCCCAGGGGGGTCAGCCCCAGCATTTT	CASSSQGGQPQHF
TRBJ2-7	TRBD1	TRBV18	.	TGTGCCAGCTCACTAACGACCGGGACAGAAACCTACGAGCAGTACTTC	CASSLTTGTETYEQYF
TRBJ2-7	.	TRBV12-3/TRBV12-4	few	TGTGCCAGCAGTTTATATCCAGGGGACGAGCAGTACTTC	CASSLYPGDEQYF
TRBJ1-2	.	TRBV19	.	TGTGCCAGTAGTATCCCCGGGGAATACTATGGCTACACCTTC	CASSIPGEYYGYTF
TRBJ2-7	TRBD2	TRBV7-9	.	TGTGCCAGCAGCTCACTAGCGGGAGAGGTTGAGCAGTACTTC	CASSSLAGEVEQYF
TRBJ1-5	.	TRBV3-1/TRBV3-2	.	TGTGCCAGCAGCCTATCCAACAATCTCAATCAGCCCCAGCATTTT	CASSLSNNLNQPQHF
TRBJ2-1	TRBD2	TRBV9	.	TGTGCCAGCAGCGGCGCTCCGGGACTAGCGTCATCTTCCTACAATGAGCAGTTCTTC	CASSGAPGLASSSYNEQFF
TRBJ2-1	TRBD1	TRBV11-2	.	TGTGCCAGCAGCTTACCCTACTACAGGGGGCGGGGTAATGAGCAGTTCTTC	CASSLPYYRGRGNEQFF
TRBJ2-3	.	TRBV12-3/TRBV12-4	.	TGTGCCAGCAGCCAGACAGATACGCAGTATTTT	CASSQTDTQYF
TRBJ1-2	TRBD1	TRBV24-1	.	TGTGCCACCAGTGACCCGGGACAGGGGGCCGATGGCTACACCTTC	CATSDPGQGADGYTF